This passage covers 27 T cell receptor beta chains from one sample sequenced in a study of blood T cell repertoires in COVID-19 (TCRdb year 2020). The library was prepared using the immunoSEQ multiplex PCR assay. The source is immuneACCESS, and TCRdb retained only in-frame sequences with V and J called. Part of the clones is not carried over; for the studies checked, unresolved V genes explain less than half of this, and the remainder is unexplained. The sample includes roughly 250,000 clones, with just under 90% observed a single time. In total, the top ten clones hold over 0.75% of the sample. The sample taken for sequencing was PBMCs or T cells enriched from blood (not recorded which). These receptors originate from a man aged 50 to 59 who had been exposed to COVID-19.

This clone showed up just once. V and J are TRBV18 and TRBJ1-1; D remains unclear. Germline CDR1 is KGHSH and CDR2 is LQKENI. The V end was cut by 5 bases, the J end by 6 bases, with 16 bases between. The CDR3 runs 14 residues. In DNA, the CDR3 is TGTGCCAGCTCATCGGATCTCTCGAGGGCTGAAGCTTTCTTT. Protein: CASSSDLSRAEAFF.

This chain connects TRBV9 to TRBJ1-1; TRBD1 matches at 8 bases. With V trimmed by 2 bases and J by 4 bases, 1 base remained unmatched. In germline, CDR1 is SGDLS, CDR2 YYNGEE. The CDR3 has 13 amino acids. Written as DNA, the CDR3 is TGTGCCAGCAGCGTTACAGGGGGCACTGAAGCTTTCTTT. Translation gives CASSVTGGTEAFF. Using reference TRBV9 and TRBJ1-1 for the parts outside the CDR3, the full variable domain is DSGVTQTPKHLITATGQRVTLRCSPRSGDLSVYWYQQSLDQGLQFLIQYYNGEERAKGNILERFSAQQFPDLHSELNLSSLELGDSALYFCASSVTGGTEAFFGQGTRLTVV.

The V and J genes are TRBV12-3 or TRBV12-4 and TRBJ1-2; maybe TRBD1 (5 bases). The germline V and J ends were trimmed by 6 bases and 8 bases, with 13 bases remaining between them. The CDR3 loop spans 12 amino acids. The CDR3 spells CASSPPWGGYTF. The CDR3 nucleotides read TGTGCCAGCAGCCCTCCTTGGGGCGGCTACACCTTC.

The J gene is TRBJ2-3, the V gene TRBV18; 11 bases fit TRBD2. CDR3 size: 17 residues. With 0 bases clipped from V and 2 bases from J, the junction kept 4 bases outside the gene matches. The germline V gene encodes CDR1 KGHSH and CDR2 LQKENI. CDR3 nucleotides: TGTGCCAGCTCACCACCGGGGACTAGCGGACTCACAGATACGCAGTATTTT. This codes for CASSPPGTSGLTDTQYF.

The chain couples TRBV11-2 to TRBJ1-4; D perhaps matches TRBD1 (6 bases). The CDR3 covers 15 residues. Germline CDR1 SGHAT, CDR2 FQNNGV. Trimming removed 5 bases at V and 8 bases at J, with 18 bases between. For the CDR3, the DNA is TGTGCCAGCAGCACCGGGACATCCGTAGGCGAAAAACTGTTTTTT. Protein: CASSTGTSVGEKLFF.

The chain links TRBV5-8 to TRBJ1-2, with 10 bases fitting TRBD1. The V segment lost 4 bases and the J segment 4 bases; nucleotides outside the gene matches: 4. CDR3 length equals 14 residues. Germline assignment: CDR1 SGHTS and CDR2 YDEGEE. The CDR3 DNA reads TGTGCCAGCAGCCGGGACAGGGGCGGCTATGGCTACACCTTC. This codes for CASSRDRGGYGYTF.

In this sample, this clone turned up once. The rearrangement links TRBV5-1 to TRBJ2-2, with 16 bases fitting TRBD2. Trimming cost V 4 bases and J 6 bases; bases outside gene matches: 6. Germline CDR1 is SGHRS and CDR2 is YFSETQ. The CDR3 totals 17 residues. The CDR3 DNA follows: TGCGCCAGCAGCGGGACTAGCGGGAGGGCCCTCGCCGGGGAGCTGTTTTTT. Amino acids: CASSGTSGRALAGELFF.

The chain is built from TRBV18 and TRBJ2-2, with 9 bases matching TRBD1. J lost 6 bases, V lost 5 bases, and 7 bases had no gene match. CDR3 length: 15 residues. Germline V CDR1 and CDR2: KGHSH, LQKENI. CDR3 in amino acids: CASSSRTGVAGELFF. As DNA, the CDR3 is TGTGCCAGCTCATCCCGGACAGGGGTTGCCGGGGAGCTGTTTTTT.

V usage is TRBV5-1 and J usage is TRBJ2-1; no clear D. The V end lost 3 bases, the J end lost 8 bases, and 15 bases lay between the germline ends. CDR1 is SGHRS, CDR2 YFSETQ, per germline. The CDR3 contains 14 residues. Written as DNA, the CDR3 is TGCGCCAGCAGCTCGGCGAGGCCCCGGGATGAGCAGTTCTTC. It specifies CASSSARPRDEQFF.

The chain recombines TRBV7-2 with TRBJ1-2, with D possibly TRBD1 on 5 matching bases. Per the germline V gene, CDR1 is SGHTA and CDR2 is FQGNSA. V shed 2 bases and J shed 2 bases, with 9 bases lying between them. The CDR3 runs to 14 residues. CDR3 loop: CASSLSAGNYGYTF. As DNA, the CDR3 is TGTGCCAGCAGCTTAAGTGCAGGGAACTATGGCTACACCTTC.

This chain connects TRBV28 to TRBJ1-5, with 7 bases identical to TRBD1. The CDR3 has 14 residues. Trimming cost V 10 bases and J 3 bases; bases outside gene matches: 9. The germline V gene encodes CDR1 MDHEN and CDR2 SYDVKM. DNA of the CDR3: TGTGCCACCATTACAGGGGCACTCAATCAGCCCCAGCATTTT. This translates into CATITGALNQPQHF.

The gene calls are TRBV5-1 and TRBJ2-3, with D perhaps TRBD1 (6 bases). The CDR3 covers 14 residues. The V gene's germline CDR1 is SGHRS and CDR2 YFSETQ. Trimming removed 6 bases at V and 2 bases at J, with 13 bases between. The CDR3 sequence: CASTSQGSTDTQYF. Here the CDR3 DNA reads TGCGCCAGCACTTCACAGGGATCCACAGATACGCAGTATTTT. Full variable domain (outside the CDR3, taken from reference TRBV5-1 and TRBJ2-3): KAGVTQTPRYLIKTRGQQVTLSCSPISGHRSVSWYQQTPGQGLQFLFEYFSETQRNKGNFPGRFSGRQFSNSRSEMNVSTLELGDSALYLCASTSQGSTDTQYFGPGTRLTVL.

The V gene is TRBV5-4, the J gene TRBJ2-5; 9 bases agree with TRBD1. The CDR3 runs to 14 residues. Per germline, CDR1 SGHNT and CDR2 YYREEE (reference sequence). V was pared by 3 bases and J by 3 bases, with 3 bases of the junction left unmatched. This CDR3 reads CASSWRTGEETQYF. CDR3 nucleotide sequence: TGTGCCAGCAGCTGGCGGACAGGGGAAGAGACCCAGTACTTC.

This chain joins TRBV5-1 and TRBJ1-2, with D uncertain. The CDR3 loop spans 15 amino acids. V was clipped by 4 bases and J by 8 bases, with 21 bases between them. Germline V gene sequence: CDR1 SGHRS, CDR2 YFSETQ. The CDR3 sequence is CASSRLPRRAPGYTF. The CDR3 coding sequence is TGCGCCAGCAGCCGATTACCTCGGCGGGCGCCAGGCTACACCTTC. The variable domain in full, with the rest retrieved from reference TRBV5-1 and TRBJ1-2, is KAGVTQTPRYLIKTRGQQVTLSCSPISGHRSVSWYQQTPGQGLQFLFEYFSETQRNKGNFPGRFSGRQFSNSRSEMNVSTLELGDSALYLCASSRLPRRAPGYTFGSGTRLTVV.

The rearrangement uses TRBV7-9 and TRBJ1-3; D unresolved. The CDR3 consists of 17 residues. Trimming took off 4 bases at V and 0 bases at J, with 16 bases between the two ends. The germline V gene has CDR1 SEHNR and CDR2 FQNEAQ (reference sequence). CDR3 nucleotide sequence: TGTGCCAGCAGCTCCGTCCAAGAGGTGCACTCTGGAAACACCATATATTTT. It codes for CASSSVQEVHSGNTIYF.

The chain combines TRBV5-1 with TRBJ2-3; no clear D gene. The CDR3 loop spans 14 amino acids. Trimming removed 1 base at V and 0 bases at J, with 6 bases between. Germline CDR1 is SGHRS and CDR2 is YFSETQ. The CDR3 DNA follows: TGCGCCAGCAGCTTGATCACTAGCACAGATACGCAGTATTTT. Translated, it gives CASSLITSTDTQYF.

The chain recombines TRBV10-3 with TRBJ2-3; 12 bases line up with TRBD2. Germline V gene lookup returns CDR1 ENHRY and CDR2 SYGVKD. J gave up 4 bases and V 6 bases, and 23 bases lay outside the gene matches. The CDR3 loop spans 21 amino acids. CDR3 in amino acids: CAIRTWGTGSTSGSRPDTQYF. The CDR3 DNA reads TGTGCCATCAGGACCTGGGGGACAGGGTCGACTAGCGGGAGTCGCCCAGATACGCAGTATTTT.

This clone has a single count. The V gene is TRBV2, the J gene TRBJ2-1; TRBD2 is a possible D gene (5 bases). Germline V gives CDR1 SNHLY, CDR2 FYNNEI. This CDR3 is built from 13 residues. The V and J ends lost 7 bases and 3 bases respectively, with 10 bases between them. In DNA form, the CDR3 reads TGTGCCAGCACTACGACTAACTACAATGAGCAGTTCTTC. This codes for CASTTTNYNEQFF.

The CDR3 region is CASSGTAYGYTF. CDR3 nucleotide sequence: TGTGCCAGCAGTGGGACAGCGTATGGCTACACCTTC. The V gene is TRBV28, the J gene TRBJ1-2, with 7 nucleotides matching TRBD1. CDR1 and CDR2 (germline): MDHEN, SYDVKM. The CDR3 totals 12 residues. With 5 bases clipped from V and 5 bases from J, the junction kept 2 bases outside the gene matches.

The chain recombines TRBV6-5 with TRBJ2-7, with 7 positions matching TRBD2. The CDR3 is made up of 14 amino acids. Germline loops: CDR1 MNHEY, CDR2 SVGAGI. The trim removed 7 bases at V and 4 bases at J, leaving 10 bases unmatched. As DNA, the CDR3 is TGTGCCAGCAACCCCCGCGGGGGTTGGTACGAGCAGTACTTC. Translation gives CASNPRGGWYEQYF.

This chain links TRBV9 with TRBJ1-3; D not certain. Per germline, CDR1 SGDLS and CDR2 YYNGEE. V lost 4 bases and J lost 0, with 20 bases in between. There are 18 residues in the CDR3. The CDR3 bases are TGTGCCAGCAGCTTTACAATCGGAGAGGGCTCCTCTGGAAACACCATATATTTT. This gives the protein CASSFTIGEGSSGNTIYF. Supplemented by reference TRBV9 and TRBJ1-3, the full variable domain reads DSGVTQTPKHLITATGQRVTLRCSPRSGDLSVYWYQQSLDQGLQFLIQYYNGEERAKGNILERFSAQQFPDLHSELNLSSLELGDSALYFCASSFTIGEGSSGNTIYFGEGSWLTVV.

The chain carries TRBV30 and TRBJ2-5, with TRBD2 matching 7 bases. CDR1 and CDR2 from the germline V gene are GTSNPN and SVGIG (reference sequence). Germline trimming cut 0 bases from V and 9 bases from J; bases unmatched to any gene: 7. CDR3 length equals 13 residues. The CDR3 reads CAWSVTLGGAQYF. The CDR3 DNA reads TGTGCCTGGAGTGTAACTCTGGGGGGGGCCCAGTACTTC. Full variable domain (remainder filled in from reference TRBV30 and TRBJ2-5): SQTIHQWPATLVQPVGSPLSLECTVEGTSNPNLYWYRQAAGRGLQLLFYSVGIGQISSEVPQNLSASRPQDRQFILSSKKLLLSDSGFYLCAWSVTLGGAQYFGPGTRLLVL.

The chain uses TRBV6-5 and TRBJ2-7, with D maybe TRBD1 (5 bases). The CDR3 length is 15 residues. Germline CDR1 and CDR2: MNHEY and SVGAGI. V lost 0 bases, J lost 6 bases, and 15 bases lay in between. Here the CDR3 reads CASSYSGRVFVEQYF. In DNA, the CDR3 is TGTGCCAGCAGTTACTCAGGCAGGGTTTTCGTCGAGCAGTACTTC.

V is TRBV11-2 and J is TRBJ1-4; no firm D call. Germline V CDR1 and CDR2: SGHAT, FQNNGV. The germline V and J ends were trimmed by 0 bases and 0 bases, with 5 bases remaining between them. This CDR3 region has 15 residues. CDR3 protein: CASSLEATTNEKLFF. The CDR3 DNA is TGTGCCAGCAGCTTAGAAGCTACAACTAATGAAAAACTGTTTTTT. The full variable domain, completed using reference TRBV11-2 and TRBJ1-4, is EAGVAQSPRYKIIEKRQSVAFWCNPISGHATLYWYQQILGQGPKLLIQFQNNGVVDDSQLPKDRFSAERLKGVDSTLKIQPAKLEDSAVYLCASSLEATTNEKLFFGSGTQLSVL.

The chain couples TRBV9 to TRBJ2-2, with unresolved D. CDR1 and CDR2 from the germline V gene are SGDLS and YYNGEE. With 4 bases removed from V and 0 bases from J, the gap between germline ends came to 13 bases. The CDR3 has 16 residues. In DNA, the CDR3 is TGTGCCAGCAGCCCTAGGTGGCAATCGAACACCGGGGAGCTGTTTTTT. This translates into CASSPRWQSNTGELFF.

V usage is TRBV11-3 and J usage is TRBJ1-2; 7 bases are a match to TRBD1. Germline CDR1 SGHNT, CDR2 YENEEA. Unmatched junction bases numbered 12, after V lost 2 bases and J lost 9 bases. The CDR3 totals 15 residues. CDR3 sequence: CASSLTPRQGLSYTF. CDR3 DNA sequence: TGTGCCAGCAGCTTAACCCCCCGACAGGGCCTAAGCTACACCTTC. The full variable domain, with the rest looked up from reference TRBV11-3 and TRBJ1-2, is EAGVVQSPRYKIIEKKQPVAFWCNPISGHNTLYWYLQNLGQGPELLIRYENEEAVDDSQLPKDRFSAERLKGVDSTLKIQPAELGDSAVYLCASSLTPRQGLSYTFGSGTRLTVV.

The CDR3 region is CASSFWSRQYNTEAFF. CDR3 in DNA: TGTGCCAGCAGTTTTTGGTCGAGACAGTATAACACTGAAGCTTTCTTT. The V gene is TRBV28, the J gene TRBJ1-1; maybe TRBD1 (5 bases). Trimming removed 3 bases from V and 2 bases from J, with 16 bases in between. CDR1 and CDR2 (germline): MDHEN, SYDVKM. The CDR3 is 16 residues long.